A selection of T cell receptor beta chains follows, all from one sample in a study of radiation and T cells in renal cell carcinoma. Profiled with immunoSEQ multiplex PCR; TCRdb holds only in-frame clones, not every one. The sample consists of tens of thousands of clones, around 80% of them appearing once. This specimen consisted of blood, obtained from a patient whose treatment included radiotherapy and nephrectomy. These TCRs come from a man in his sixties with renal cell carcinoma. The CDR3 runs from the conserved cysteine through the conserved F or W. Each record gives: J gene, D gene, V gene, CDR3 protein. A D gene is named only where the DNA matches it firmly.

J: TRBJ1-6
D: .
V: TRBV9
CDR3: CASSVGKNSPLHF

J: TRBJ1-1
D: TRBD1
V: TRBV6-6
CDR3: CASSYNDREGEAFF

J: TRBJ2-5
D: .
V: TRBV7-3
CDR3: CASSLQGTQETQYF

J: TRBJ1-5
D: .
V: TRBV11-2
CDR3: CASSPGHGNQPQHF

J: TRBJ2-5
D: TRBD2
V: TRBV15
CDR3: CATSREGLTQETQYF

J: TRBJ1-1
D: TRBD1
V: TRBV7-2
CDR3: CASRETGGTTEAFF

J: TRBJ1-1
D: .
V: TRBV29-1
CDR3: CSGLRGAVTEAFF

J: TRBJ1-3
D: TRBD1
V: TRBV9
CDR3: CASSAHQGDGNTIYF

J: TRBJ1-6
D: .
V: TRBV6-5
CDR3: CASSYSAGRTTSPLHF

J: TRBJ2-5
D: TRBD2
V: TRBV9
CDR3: CASSVGLAGGSETQYF

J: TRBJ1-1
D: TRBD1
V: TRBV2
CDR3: CARGDSPNTEAFF

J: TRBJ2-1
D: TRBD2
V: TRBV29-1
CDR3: CSVEVREGYNEQFF

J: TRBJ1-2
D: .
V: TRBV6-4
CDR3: CASSVTQRGDGYTF

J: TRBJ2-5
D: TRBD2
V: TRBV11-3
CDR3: CASSLGLGGETQYF

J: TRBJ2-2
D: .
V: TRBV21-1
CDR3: CASSKSRALGSNTGELFF